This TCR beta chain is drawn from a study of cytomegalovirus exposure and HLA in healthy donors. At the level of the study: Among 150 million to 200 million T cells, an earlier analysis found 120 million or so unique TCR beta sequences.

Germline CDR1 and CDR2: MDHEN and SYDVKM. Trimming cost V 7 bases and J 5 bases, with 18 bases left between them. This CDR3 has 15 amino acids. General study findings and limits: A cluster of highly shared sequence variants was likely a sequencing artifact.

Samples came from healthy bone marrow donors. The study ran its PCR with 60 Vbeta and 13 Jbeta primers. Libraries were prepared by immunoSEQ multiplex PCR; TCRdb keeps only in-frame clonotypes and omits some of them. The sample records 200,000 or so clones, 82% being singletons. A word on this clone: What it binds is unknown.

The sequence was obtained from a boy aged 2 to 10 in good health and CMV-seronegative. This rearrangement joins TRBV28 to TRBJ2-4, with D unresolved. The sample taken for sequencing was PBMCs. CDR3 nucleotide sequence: TGTGCCAGCACCTCCGGCCCCGAGGTCGAAAACATTCAGTACTTC. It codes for CASTSGPEVENIQYF. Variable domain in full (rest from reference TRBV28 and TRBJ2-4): DVKVTQSSRYLVKRTGEKVFLECVQDMDHENMFWYRQDPGLGLRLIYFSYDVKMKEKGDIPEGYSVSREKKERFSLILESASTNQTSMYLCASTSGPEVENIQYFGAGTRLSVL.